A selection of T cell receptor beta chains follows, all from one sample in a study of blood T cell repertoires in COVID-19. The assay was immunoSEQ multiplex PCR, and TCRdb's table has in-frame clones only and misses some. The profile covers around 170,000 clones, with 80% to 90% appearing a single time and more than 7.5% taken by the ten largest. The specimen was peripheral blood. These receptors all come from a man over 45 with active or convalescent COVID-19. The CDR3 runs from the conserved cysteine through the conserved F or W. The D gene is left open where the match is weak. A row's size may be missing; if present it is once, few, many or a size class.

size	D	J	V	CDR3	DNA
NA	NA	TRBJ1-1	TRBV6-5	CASSSEMNTEAFF	TGTGCCAGCAGTTCGGAGATGAACACTGAAGCTTTCTTT
NA	NA	TRBJ1-2	TRBV5-4	CASSSLKEGYGYTF	TGTGCCAGCAGCTCTTTGAAGGAGGGCTATGGCTACACCTTC
NA	TRBD2	TRBJ2-1	TRBV19	CASSTRLAGGYEQFF	TGTGCCAGTAGTACACGACTAGCGGGGGGGTATGAGCAGTTCTTC
NA	NA	TRBJ2-1	TRBV12-3/TRBV12-4	CATRSAIEQFF	TGTGCCACCCGTAGCGCAATTGAGCAGTTCTTC
NA	NA	TRBJ1-5	TRBV19	CASSIVPGADQPQHF	TGTGCCAGTAGTATCGTTCCAGGGGCGGATCAGCCCCAGCATTTT
NA	TRBD2	TRBJ2-2	TRBV7-3	CASSLGLAVNTGELFF	TGTGCCAGCAGCTTGGGGCTAGCGGTAAACACCGGGGAGCTGTTTTTT
NA	NA	TRBJ1-6	TRBV12-3/TRBV12-4	CASSGGANSPLHF	TGTGCCAGCAGTGGGGGGGCTAATTCACCCCTCCACTTT
NA	TRBD2	TRBJ2-1	TRBV9	CASSVNPGLAGNNEQFF	TGTGCCAGCAGCGTAAACCCAGGACTAGCGGGAAACAATGAGCAGTTCTTC
NA	TRBD2	TRBJ2-1	TRBV5-1	CASSLSNSGSRNEQFF	TGCGCCAGCAGCTTGTCGAATAGCGGGAGTCGCAATGAGCAGTTCTTC
once	NA	TRBJ1-5	TRBV11-2	CASSFGQNQPQHF	TGTGCCAGCAGCTTCGGACAGAATCAGCCCCAGCATTTT
NA	NA	TRBJ1-1	TRBV4-2	CASSPSQSRSTEAFF	TGTGCCAGCAGCCCCTCACAGTCCAGAAGCACTGAAGCTTTCTTT